This T cell receptor (beta chain) derives from a study of T cells in Graves' hyperthyroidism and ophthalmopathy. Study-level background: The initial diagnosis was the point when peripheral blood was collected, ahead of any treatment. Notes on the study in general: Most clonotypes expanded in thyroid above 0.001 were likewise present in blood.

Exclusion followed for patients with uncontrolled infection, other autoimmune disease, pregnancy or lactation. PBMCs were derived from more than 8 ml fresh peripheral blood. Researchers amplified the TCR beta CDR3 regions from RNA transcripts. HTBI primers were used for first-round RT-PCR of the TCR CDR3. TCRdb processed the multiplex PCR reads anew with MiXCR; each CDR3 protein has one entry. The table records fewer than 250,000 distinct CDR3 sequences, about 17% of them present only once. Unmatched junction bases numbered 10, after V lost 6 bases and J lost 5 bases. In germline, CDR1 is SGHRS, CDR2 YFSETQ. The CDR3 length is 15 residues. This clonotype appeared many times. What it binds is not known.

The V call is TRBV5-1, the J call TRBJ2-3; 9 bases align to TRBD2. The source is a woman under 30 with Graves' ophthalmopathy. Input material: blood. CDR3 amino acids: CASTGGRARGDTQYF. The CDR3 DNA is TGCGCCAGCACGGGCGGGAGGGCCCGGGGAGATACGCAGTATTTT. Combining the CDR3 with reference TRBV5-1 and TRBJ2-3 gives the whole variable domain KAGVTQTPRYLIKTRGQQVTLSCSPISGHRSVSWYQQTPGQGLQFLFEYFSETQRNKGNFPGRFSGRQFSNSRSEMNVSTLELGDSALYLCASTGGRARGDTQYFGPGTRLTVL.